This T cell receptor (beta chain) was identified in a study of breast tumors, draining lymph nodes, adjacent tissues (dated by TCRdb to 2015 to 2016). Some background on the complete study: In breast cancer patients, the study compared the TCR beta repertoires of tumor, adjacent nontumor tissue and axillary lymph nodes. The study was designed to assess the relationships and possible T-cell exchange between tumor, surrounding tissue and draining lymph node repertoires in human breast cancer.

The adjacent samples were made up of nontumor breast tissue around the tumor. Study-level results and caveats: Rather than being directly demonstrated, the conclusion that tumor T cells originate in lymph nodes was presented as consistent with a hypothesis. Tumor T-cell repertoires showed less diversity than lymph node repertoires and more diversity than nontumor tissue repertoires, and tumor T-cell repertoires showed preferential V and J gene usage. The data were considered consistent with most tumor T cells being derived from the lymph node and subsequently expanding within tumor tissue. Tumor and nontumor tissue repertoires were found to be significantly more similar in luminal-like than in basal-like breast cancer.

Instrument on record: Illumina HiSeq 2000. Multiplex PCR amplification was used to build the TCR beta chain libraries. High-throughput sequencing was used to analyze the amplified TCR beta chain products. TCRdb reanalyzed the raw reads on its own, using fastp at Q25 for trimming and MiXCR for clone calling, and kept in-frame beta chains. Rows are unified per CDR3 protein, each entry keeping the most common DNA and genes. In all, the sample holds 15,000 to 20,000 distinct CDR3 sequences, and around 58% of those were seen once. The ten top clones hold approximately 18% of the sample. This clonotype appeared many times. No cognate antigen has been identified for it. No much larger clonotype is one base removed from it; base qualities were not supplied. V loses 4 bases of germline sequence and J loses 0 bases, and the interval between the two ends is 13 bases. The germline V gene (reference sequence) supplies CDR1 MNHNY and CDR2 SVGAGI. The CDR3 holds 17 amino acids from the cysteine to the phenylalanine. CDR3 DNA only is kept here, 51 bases in frame from base 1.

The chain is made from TRBV6-6 and TRBJ2-6; TRBD2 is possibly the D segment (6 matching bases). The TCR originated in a female donor with breast cancer. Some clones in this sample may be carry-over from other donors' samples. Sequenced: tumor-adjacent breast tissue. The DNA sequence reads TGTGCCAGCAGTTGGGAGGTCGTGGGCTCTGGGGCCAACGTCCTGACTTTC. Protein translation: CASSWEVVGSGANVLTF.